This T cell receptor (beta chain) came from a study of cytomegalovirus exposure and HLA in healthy donors. Findings of the study overall: A later analysis linked a missense variant in DCLRE1C to the trimming of TCR beta V and J genes.

A multiplex PCR was run with 60 Vbeta primers and 13 Jbeta primers. In the original workflow: An analysis that came later counted tens of millions of unique TCR beta chains, about 10 million shared. Profiling relied on immunoSEQ multiplex PCR, and the TCRdb table lists in-frame clones only, not all of them. The DNA was the basis for D and trimming; V, J and clone size are from that table. The table lists approximately 92,000 clones, 55% to 75% of them singletons, with 2.7% in the top ten. This CDR3 comprises 13 residues. The junction had 2 bases not matched to a gene; V was cut back by 7 bases and J by 0 bases. Per the germline V gene, CDR1 is SQVTM and CDR2 is ANQGSEA. Despite likely unrecorded immune exposures, the donors were nominally healthy at the time of sampling. Concerning this clone: The antigen is unknown.

This sequence was found in a man aged 45 to 65 in good health and CMV-seronegative. The chain combines TRBV29-1 with TRBJ2-5; 10 positions agree with TRBD1. Sequencing input: PBMCs. The CDR3 loop is CSADRGYQETQYF. CDR3 nucleotide sequence: TGCAGCGCGGACAGGGGGTACCAAGAGACCCAGTACTTC.